This T cell receptor beta chain was found in a study of cytomegalovirus exposure and HLA in healthy donors. V was pared by 8 bases and J by 0 bases, with 7 bases of the junction left unmatched. CDR1 LNHDA and CDR2 SQIVND come from the germline V gene (reference sequence). This CDR3 spans 15 amino acids. Findings of the study overall: Cytomegalovirus status was reportedly diagnosed by the classifier with high sensitivity and specificity.

For this clone: What it recognizes is unknown.

13 Jbeta primers and 60 Vbeta primers were used for the PCR. Generated by immunoSEQ multiplex PCR, the TCRdb table keeps only in-frame clones and is missing some. The sample yields 150,000 to 250,000 clones, 82% seen once. Material for sequencing was PBMCs. This TCR derives from a boy aged 2-9 years in good health and CMV-seronegative. The chain couples TRBV19 to TRBJ2-7; 10 bases agree with TRBD1. CDR3 in amino acids: CASAPGQGSSYEQYF. CDR3 coding DNA: TGTGCCAGTGCACCGGGACAGGGGAGCTCCTACGAGCAGTACTTC. The full variable domain, with the rest looked up from reference TRBV19 and TRBJ2-7, is DGGITQSPKYLFRKEGQNVTLSCEQNLNHDAMYWYRQDPGQGLRLIYYSQIVNDFQKGDIAEGYSVSREKKESFPLTVTSAQKNPTAFYLCASAPGQGSSYEQYFGPGTRLTVT.